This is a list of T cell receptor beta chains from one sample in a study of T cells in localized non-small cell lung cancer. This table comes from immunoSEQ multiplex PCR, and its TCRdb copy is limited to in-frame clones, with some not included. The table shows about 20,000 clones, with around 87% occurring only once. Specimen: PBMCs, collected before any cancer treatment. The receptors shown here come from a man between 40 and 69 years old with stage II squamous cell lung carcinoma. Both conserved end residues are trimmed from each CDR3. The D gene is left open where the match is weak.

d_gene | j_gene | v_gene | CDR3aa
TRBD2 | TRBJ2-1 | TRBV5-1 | ASSLETSGYNEQF
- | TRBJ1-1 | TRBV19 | ASSIPVSPGFRAF
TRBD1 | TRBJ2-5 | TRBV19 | ASSPGTEETQY
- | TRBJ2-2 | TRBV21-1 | ASSKARRPNTGELF
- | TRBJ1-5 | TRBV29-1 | SVASGFNQPQH
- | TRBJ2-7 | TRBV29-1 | SVVGGTYEQY
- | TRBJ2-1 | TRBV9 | ASSGPDGSSYNEQF
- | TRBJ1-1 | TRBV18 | ASSQSNMNTEAF
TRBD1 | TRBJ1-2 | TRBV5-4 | ASSLAGGQGLTPYGYT
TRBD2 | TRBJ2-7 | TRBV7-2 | ASSLVRRGERPVY
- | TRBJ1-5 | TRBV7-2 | ASSLLGQPQH
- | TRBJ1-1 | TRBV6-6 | ASSYDGGGTEAF
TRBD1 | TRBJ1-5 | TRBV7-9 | ASSLAGTGGWQPQH
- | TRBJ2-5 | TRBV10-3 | AISAGLGDGETQY
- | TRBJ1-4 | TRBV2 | ASITDANEKLF
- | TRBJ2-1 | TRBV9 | ASSGTGGQAYNEQF
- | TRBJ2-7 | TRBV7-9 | ASSSLDSLYEQY
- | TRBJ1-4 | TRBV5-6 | ASTRPETNEKLF
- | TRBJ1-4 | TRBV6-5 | ASSTGGTNEKLF
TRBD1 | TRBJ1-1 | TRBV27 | ASSRTGGYTEAF
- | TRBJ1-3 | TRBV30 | AWSSGNTIY
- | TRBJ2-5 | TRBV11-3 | ASSSNQETQY
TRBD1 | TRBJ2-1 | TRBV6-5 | ASSFLGTGVYNEQF
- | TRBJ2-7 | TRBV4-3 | ASSQRWRGSYEQY
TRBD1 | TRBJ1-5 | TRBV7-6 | ASSPRTGVNQPQH
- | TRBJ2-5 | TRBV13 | ASSLGNKETQY
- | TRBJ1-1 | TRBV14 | ASSQLGGRQTEAF